A selection of T cell receptor beta chains follows, all from one sample in a study of human T cells and chemical hapten exposure. In TCRdb, the RACE reads were re-called with MiXCR into one record per CDR3 protein. The table records 350,000 to 400,000 distinct CDR3 sequences, about 6.9% of them present only once. The sample consisted of whole blood, taken in connection with sensitization to the hapten diphenylcyclopropenone (DPC). The receptors stem from a woman aged 18-29 years with alopecia areata. Some clones in this sample may be carry-over from other donors' samples. Both conserved end residues are part of each CDR3. The D gene is left open where the match is weak. Only part of the rows carry a size: once, few, many, or a class if the clone is expanded.

j_gene	d_gene	abundance	v_gene	CDR3nt	CDR3aa
TRBJ1-5	TRBD1	many	TRBV27	TGTGCCAGCAGTCCTCATGCAGGGGGTCCTAATCAGCCCCAGCATTTT	CASSPHAGGPNQPQHF
TRBJ2-3	-	many	TRBV7-2	TGTGCCAGCATCCTGGGGGGGGGACAGGGCACAGATACGCAGTATTTT	CASILGGGQGTDTQYF
TRBJ1-1	-	many	TRBV4-1	TGCGCCAGCAGCCAAATGGGGGACGGTAGGTTTAACACTGAAGCTTTCTTT	CASSQMGDGRFNTEAFF
TRBJ1-4	-	-	TRBV7-2	TGTGCCAGCAGCCGCTCGGGGTCAGATAGTGAAAAACTGTTTTTT	CASSRSGSDSEKLFF
TRBJ1-2	-	-	TRBV6-5	TGTGCCAGCAGTTACCCTGGGACATGGGGCTACACCTTC	CASSYPGTWGYTF
TRBJ1-2	-	many	TRBV29-1	TGCAGCGTTGGGGCGGGACAAAACTATGGCTACACCTTC	CSVGAGQNYGYTF
TRBJ2-1	-	-	TRBV2	TGTGCCAGCAGCCGCCAGCGAACCTCCTACAATGAGCAGTTCTTC	CASSRQRTSYNEQFF
TRBJ2-5	TRBD2	-	TRBV6-1	TGTGCCAGCAGTTCTAGCGGGGGAAAAGAGACCCAGTACTTC	CASSSSGGKETQYF
TRBJ2-2	-	few	TRBV24-1	TGTGCCACCAGTGAGCCAGGGAACACCGGGGAGCTGTTTTTT	CATSEPGNTGELFF
TRBJ1-1	-	many	TRBV18	TGTGCCAGCCCAAGGGAGGGCATCATGAACACTGAAGCTTTCTTT	CASPREGIMNTEAFF
TRBJ2-1	TRBD2	few	TRBV20-1	TGCAGTGCTAGGTACCTAGCGGGGGACCACAATGAGCAGTTCTTC	CSARYLAGDHNEQFF
TRBJ2-1	-	many	TRBV7-9	TGTGCCAGCAGCCCAAGAAAGGGAATATTAGCGGATCCGACCTACAATGAGCAGTTCTTC	CASSPRKGILADPTYNEQFF
TRBJ1-1	TRBD1	-	TRBV27	TGTGCGGAAGGGACAGGGAACTACACTGAAGCTTTCTTT	CAEGTGNYTEAFF
TRBJ2-6	-	once	TRBV4-3	TGCGCCAGCAGCCAAGTCGGGCGCCTAAGCTCTGGGGCCAACGTCCTGACTTTC	CASSQVGRLSSGANVLTF
TRBJ1-2	-	few	TRBV19	TGTGCCAGTAGTCCCGCGTGGGATGAGGGCTACACCTTC	CASSPAWDEGYTF
TRBJ1-3	-	many	TRBV28	TGTGCCAGCAGTTTGCTTACCTTAAGGTCTGGAAACACCATATATTTT	CASSLLTLRSGNTIYF
TRBJ1-1	-	few	TRBV5-1	TGCGCCAGCAGCGCTCAGGGGCCGGGGGCCACTGAAGCTTTCTTT	CASSAQGPGATEAFF
TRBJ1-6	TRBD1	many	TRBV15	TGTGCCACTAGGCGGGACAGATATAATTCACCCCTCCACTTT	CATRRDRYNSPLHF
TRBJ2-2	-	-	TRBV4-2	TGTGCCAGCAGCCAAGAACCGGGGATCACCGGGGAGCTGTTTTTT	CASSQEPGITGELFF
TRBJ2-5	TRBD2	many	TRBV12-3/TRBV12-4	TGTGCCACCGTGGACTTGAGAGGACTAGCCTCTCCCCAGTACTTC	CATVDLRGLASPQYF
TRBJ1-6	TRBD1	-	TRBV25-1	TGTGCCAGCAGTGACCCTGGCAGGGGGCCACCCCTCCACTTT	CASSDPGRGPPLHF
TRBJ2-7	-	few	TRBV11-3	TGTGCCAGCAGCCCTGGGACGGCGGGCGGCGAGCAGTACTTC	CASSPGTAGGEQYF
TRBJ1-6	TRBD1	many	TRBV28	TGTGCCAGCAGTACTCTGACAGGGGACGATAGCGTCGAGTCCCTCCACTTT	CASSTLTGDDSVESLHF
TRBJ1-6	-	few	TRBV5-1	TGCGCCAGCAGCTTGTGGTGGCACTATAATTCACCCCTCCACTTT	CASSLWWHYNSPLHF
TRBJ1-1	TRBD1	many	TRBV10-2	TGCGCCAGCAGTGAGGGTAGGGGGCGGACTGAAGCTTTCTTT	CASSEGRGRTEAFF
TRBJ2-3	-	many	TRBV6-5	TGTGCCAGCAGTTTAAGACAGGGGAGGGATACAGATACGCAGTATTTT	CASSLRQGRDTDTQYF
TRBJ2-3	TRBD2	-	TRBV5-6	TGTGCCAGCACCCCTAGCGGGGGTATTCCTGTTACAGATACGCAGTATTTT	CASTPSGGIPVTDTQYF
TRBJ2-3	TRBD2	few	TRBV4-2	TGTGCCAGCAGCCTAAGAGGACTAGCGGGGTTAATCAACACAGATACGCAGTATTTT	CASSLRGLAGLINTDTQYF
TRBJ1-1	-	few	TRBV6-2/TRBV6-3	TGTGCCAGCAGTTACTCGAGGACAGTTGAAGCTTTCTTT	CASSYSRTVEAFF
TRBJ2-3	TRBD1	few	TRBV5-1	TGCGCCAGCGGGACAGGGGATTCGGATACGCAGTATTTT	CASGTGDSDTQYF
TRBJ1-2	-	-	TRBV18	TGTGCCAGCTCACCCCGGGACGGCAACTATGGCTACACCTTC	CASSPRDGNYGYTF
TRBJ1-1	-	many	TRBV6-2/TRBV6-3	TGTGCCAGCAAAGACGGACGGTGGGTCTCTGAAGCTTTCTTT	CASKDGRWVSEAFF
TRBJ1-4	-	many	TRBV12-3/TRBV12-4	TGTGCCAGCAGTTTACTGGACGGCAATGAAAAACTGTTTTTT	CASSLLDGNEKLFF
TRBJ1-2	-	many	TRBV5-4	TGTGCCAGCAGCTTGATCTCAAAAGGGGCCCTCTATGGCTACACCTTC	CASSLISKGALYGYTF
TRBJ2-1	-	many	TRBV3-1	TGTGCCAGCAGCCAACCCTTAACACGGCAGGGAGGGCAGTTCTTC	CASSQPLTRQGGQFF
TRBJ2-3	-	-	TRBV7-9	TGTGCCAGCAGCTTCCAAGGGACGTTGGATACGCAGTATTTT	CASSFQGTLDTQYF
TRBJ2-7	TRBD1	many	TRBV7-2	TGTGCCAGCAGCCTGATGACAGGGAGAGAGCTCTACGAGCAGTACTTC	CASSLMTGRELYEQYF
TRBJ1-2	-	-	TRBV2	TGTGCCAGCAGGGGGCCGGGGGCGGAAGGCTACACCTTC	CASRGPGAEGYTF
TRBJ2-2	-	-	TRBV29-1	TGCAGCGTTGAACTGGGGTACGGAACCGGGGAGCTGTTTTTT	CSVELGYGTGELFF
TRBJ1-1	-	-	TRBV27	TGTGCCAGCAGTTTCGGAACTCGGAACACTGAAGCTTTCTTT	CASSFGTRNTEAFF
TRBJ1-2	-	many	TRBV20-1	TGCAGTGCTAGATCAGGCGCAGACATCTATGGCTACACCTTC	CSARSGADIYGYTF
TRBJ2-5	-	-	TRBV6-2/TRBV6-3	TGTGCCAGCAGTTACCTGGACAGCCTCCCGGGGAAGACCCAGTACTTC	CASSYLDSLPGKTQYF
TRBJ1-6	TRBD1	many	TRBV13	TGTGCCAGCAGCTTTAGACAGGGGACTAATTCACCCCTCCACTTT	CASSFRQGTNSPLHF
TRBJ1-1	-	few	TRBV7-9	TGTGCCAGCAGCTTTGTACCCCCTGAAGCTTTCTTT	CASSFVPPEAFF
TRBJ1-2	-	-	TRBV28	TGTGCCAGCAGTTTATCTGGAAGTTTAAGCTATGGCTACACCTTC	CASSLSGSLSYGYTF
TRBJ2-5	TRBD1	few	TRBV5-1	TGCGCCAGCAGCTTCCAGGGGGCAGAAGAGACCCAGTACTTC	CASSFQGAEETQYF
TRBJ2-3	-	-	TRBV3-1	TGTGCCAGCAGCCACGTCACCGGCACAGATACGCAGTATTTT	CASSHVTGTDTQYF
TRBJ2-3	-	-	TRBV15	TGTGCCACCAAGAGGGGCCTAGCGACCCGGCGCACAGATACGCAGTATTTT	CATKRGLATRRTDTQYF
TRBJ2-7	-	many	TRBV5-1	TGCGCCAGCAGCGCAGACTCGAACTACGAGCAGTACTTC	CASSADSNYEQYF
TRBJ1-1	-	many	TRBV4-3	TGCGCCAGCAGCCAAGATAACTCCGGGACCATGAACACTGAAGCTTTCTTT	CASSQDNSGTMNTEAFF